These T cell receptor beta chains were read from a single sample in a study of shared clonotypes between healthy human individuals. Sequencing used immunoSEQ multiplex PCR; TCRdb keeps in-frame clones, though not all of them. The sample contains about 2.1 million clones, about 92% of which appear only once. Sequencing was carried out using naive CD8+ T cells from PBMCs. The receptor source for this set is a man younger than 35 in good health. Some clones in this sample may be carry-over from other donors' samples. The CDR3 runs from the conserved cysteine through the conserved F or W. A D gene is named only where the DNA matches it firmly. Part of the rows lack a size; the others show once, few, many or a class for expanded clones.

CDR3aa: CASSLGTPAYNEQFF
CDR3nt: TGTGCCAGCAGCCTCGGGACGCCTGCCTACAATGAGCAGTTCTTC
j_gene: TRBJ2-1
v_gene: TRBV14
abundance: .
d_gene: .

CDR3aa: CASSLSTDTQYF
CDR3nt: TGTGCCAGCAGTTTATCAACAGATACGCAGTATTTT
j_gene: TRBJ2-3
v_gene: TRBV27
abundance: once
d_gene: .

CDR3aa: CASSLAGPLYEQYF
CDR3nt: TGTGCCAGCAGTTTAGCGGGGCCCCTTTACGAGCAGTACTTC
j_gene: TRBJ2-7
v_gene: TRBV27
abundance: .
d_gene: .

CDR3aa: CASSSNREGYTGELFF
CDR3nt: TGTGCCAGCAGCTCTAATAGGGAGGGGTACACCGGGGAGCTGTTTTTT
j_gene: TRBJ2-2
v_gene: TRBV5-4
abundance: .
d_gene: TRBD2

CDR3aa: CASSETGTGEQYF
CDR3nt: TGTGCCAGCAGTGAAACCGGGACCGGGGAACAGTACTTC
j_gene: TRBJ2-5
v_gene: TRBV6-1
abundance: once
d_gene: .

CDR3aa: CASSRGTRGYNEQFF
CDR3nt: TGTGCCAGCAGTCGAGGGACTAGAGGGTACAATGAGCAGTTCTTC
j_gene: TRBJ2-1
v_gene: TRBV27
abundance: .
d_gene: TRBD2

CDR3aa: CASSLARTAFF
CDR3nt: TGTGCCAGCAGCTTAGCGCGTACGGCTTTCTTT
j_gene: TRBJ1-1
v_gene: TRBV7-2
abundance: .
d_gene: .

CDR3aa: CASSPGLAGRDTQYF
CDR3nt: TGTGCCAGCAGCCCTGGACTAGCGGGAAGAGATACGCAGTATTTT
j_gene: TRBJ2-3
v_gene: TRBV5-4
abundance: .
d_gene: TRBD2

CDR3aa: CASTQQGLGTEAFF
CDR3nt: TGTGCCAGCACTCAACAGGGGCTGGGGACTGAAGCTTTCTTT
j_gene: TRBJ1-1
v_gene: TRBV28
abundance: .
d_gene: TRBD1

CDR3aa: CASSFGGIYEQYF
CDR3nt: TGTGCCAGCAGTTTTGGGGGAATCTACGAGCAGTACTTC
j_gene: TRBJ2-7
v_gene: TRBV27
abundance: .
d_gene: .

CDR3aa: CASSQDQGTGGEKLFF
CDR3nt: TGCGCCAGCAGCCAAGACCAAGGGACAGGGGGTGAAAAACTGTTTTTT
j_gene: TRBJ1-4
v_gene: TRBV4-1
abundance: .
d_gene: TRBD1

CDR3aa: CVRTPGGMNTEAFF
CDR3nt: TGTGTCAGAACCCCGGGGGGGATGAACACTGAAGCTTTCTTT
j_gene: TRBJ1-1
v_gene: TRBV7-5
abundance: .
d_gene: .

CDR3aa: CASSFLGGNTEAFF
CDR3nt: TGTGCCAGCAGCTTTTTGGGGGGGAACACTGAAGCTTTCTTT
j_gene: TRBJ1-1
v_gene: TRBV7-9
abundance: once
d_gene: .

CDR3aa: CASSLFGGTAYNEQFF
CDR3nt: TGTGCCAGCAGTTTATTTGGGGGGACAGCGTACAATGAGCAGTTCTTC
j_gene: TRBJ2-1
v_gene: TRBV27
abundance: .
d_gene: .

CDR3aa: CATSREIDSDHIYYEQYF
CDR3nt: TGTGCCACCAGCAGAGAAATAGACAGCGATCATATCTACTACGAGCAGTACTTC
j_gene: TRBJ2-7
v_gene: TRBV15
abundance: .
d_gene: .

CDR3aa: CASSHIRDTEAFF
CDR3nt: TGCGCCAGCAGCCATATTCGGGACACTGAAGCTTTCTTT
j_gene: TRBJ1-1
v_gene: TRBV4-3
abundance: .
d_gene: .

CDR3aa: CASSLAGGNEQFF
CDR3nt: TGTGCCAGCAGCCTAGCGGGAGGCAATGAGCAGTTCTTC
j_gene: TRBJ2-1
v_gene: TRBV7-9
abundance: .
d_gene: TRBD2

CDR3aa: CASSQDAGVYGYTF
CDR3nt: TGCGCCAGCAGCCAAGACGCAGGGGTCTATGGCTACACCTTC
j_gene: TRBJ1-2
v_gene: TRBV4-1
abundance: .
d_gene: .

CDR3aa: CASSLTGEDTQYF
CDR3nt: TGTGCCAGCAGTTTAACAGGGGAAGATACGCAGTATTTT
j_gene: TRBJ2-3
v_gene: TRBV28
abundance: .
d_gene: TRBD1

CDR3aa: CASSLGPGLGSYNEQFF
CDR3nt: TGTGCCAGCAGCTTAGGGCCGGGACTAGGCTCCTACAATGAGCAGTTCTTC
j_gene: TRBJ2-1
v_gene: TRBV11-2
abundance: .
d_gene: TRBD2

CDR3aa: CSVVAGGPGGTQYF
CDR3nt: TGCAGCGTTGTGGCGGGAGGGCCGGGTGGGACCCAGTACTTC
j_gene: TRBJ2-5
v_gene: TRBV29-1
abundance: .
d_gene: TRBD2

CDR3aa: CASRNRDSYEQYF
CDR3nt: TGTGCCAGCAGGAACAGGGATTCCTACGAGCAGTACTTC
j_gene: TRBJ2-7
v_gene: TRBV5-4
abundance: .
d_gene: .

CDR3aa: CASSRQLNTGELFF
CDR3nt: TGTGCCAGCAGTCGACAGCTTAACACCGGGGAGCTGTTTTTT
j_gene: TRBJ2-2
v_gene: TRBV27
abundance: .
d_gene: .

CDR3aa: CASSPPGAQGVATDTQYF
CDR3nt: TGTGCCAGCAGCCCCCCCGGGGCCCAGGGGGTGGCCACAGATACGCAGTATTTT
j_gene: TRBJ2-3
v_gene: TRBV7-9
abundance: .
d_gene: TRBD1

CDR3aa: CATSRSGRVSGANVLTF
CDR3nt: TGTGCCACCAGCAGATCGGGACGGGTCTCTGGGGCCAACGTCCTGACTTTC
j_gene: TRBJ2-6
v_gene: TRBV15
abundance: .
d_gene: .

CDR3aa: CASSARETQYF
CDR3nt: TGTGCCAGCAGTGCGCGGGAGACCCAGTACTTC
j_gene: TRBJ2-5
v_gene: TRBV6-1
abundance: .
d_gene: .

CDR3aa: CARAVAEGYNEQFF
CDR3nt: TGTGCCAGGGCGGTAGCGGAGGGGTACAATGAGCAGTTCTTC
j_gene: TRBJ2-1
v_gene: TRBV27
abundance: .
d_gene: .

CDR3aa: CASSIAGKNTEAFF
CDR3nt: TGTGCCAGTAGTATAGCAGGGAAGAACACTGAAGCTTTCTTT
j_gene: TRBJ1-1
v_gene: TRBV19
abundance: .
d_gene: .

CDR3aa: CASSTGLAGYEQYF
CDR3nt: TGTGCCAGCAGTACCGGACTAGCGGGATACGAGCAGTACTTC
j_gene: TRBJ2-7
v_gene: TRBV27
abundance: .
d_gene: TRBD2

CDR3aa: CARERAGAYGYTF
CDR3nt: TGTGCCAGAGAACGGGCAGGAGCCTATGGCTACACCTTC
j_gene: TRBJ1-2
v_gene: TRBV6-4
abundance: .
d_gene: .

CDR3aa: CASSPRTTDTQYF
CDR3nt: TGTGCCAGCAGCCCACGAACCACAGATACGCAGTATTTT
j_gene: TRBJ2-3
v_gene: TRBV27
abundance: .
d_gene: .

CDR3aa: CASSPPEGAHEQYF
CDR3nt: TGTGCCAGCAGCCCCCCGGAGGGGGCCCACGAGCAGTACTTC
j_gene: TRBJ2-7
v_gene: TRBV9
abundance: .
d_gene: .

CDR3aa: CASSLQTGDGYTF
CDR3nt: TGCGCCAGCAGCTTACAAACAGGAGATGGCTACACCTTC
j_gene: TRBJ1-2
v_gene: TRBV5-1
abundance: .
d_gene: .

CDR3aa: CASSLDVQGNTEAFF
CDR3nt: TGTGCCAGCAGCTTAGACGTGCAAGGGAACACTGAAGCTTTCTTT
j_gene: TRBJ1-1
v_gene: TRBV7-9
abundance: .
d_gene: .

CDR3aa: CASSMRTGLQPQHF
CDR3nt: TGTGCCAGTAGTATGAGGACAGGGCTTCAGCCCCAGCATTTT
j_gene: TRBJ1-5
v_gene: TRBV19
abundance: .
d_gene: TRBD1

CDR3aa: CASSFGVTPTDTQYF
CDR3nt: TGTGCCAGCAGCTTTGGGGTAACCCCCACAGATACGCAGTATTTT
j_gene: TRBJ2-3
v_gene: TRBV7-9
abundance: .
d_gene: .

CDR3aa: CASSFGPLYEQYF
CDR3nt: TGTGCCAGCAGTTTCGGGCCCCTTTACGAGCAGTACTTC
j_gene: TRBJ2-7
v_gene: TRBV27
abundance: once
d_gene: .

CDR3aa: CASSFGGSSYEQYF
CDR3nt: TGTGCCAGCAGCTTCGGTGGCAGTTCCTACGAGCAGTACTTC
j_gene: TRBJ2-7
v_gene: TRBV27
abundance: .
d_gene: .

CDR3aa: CSARQDLGYTF
CDR3nt: TGCAGCGCGAGACAAGACCTTGGCTACACCTTC
j_gene: TRBJ1-2
v_gene: TRBV29-1
abundance: .
d_gene: .

CDR3aa: CASSPEMGSSYNEQFF
CDR3nt: TGTGCCAGCAGTCCGGAGATGGGGAGCTCCTACAATGAGCAGTTCTTC
j_gene: TRBJ2-1
v_gene: TRBV28
abundance: once
d_gene: .

CDR3aa: CASSDGLAGGIYEQYF
CDR3nt: TGTGCCAGCAGTGACGGGCTAGCGGGAGGAATCTACGAGCAGTACTTC
j_gene: TRBJ2-7
v_gene: TRBV25-1
abundance: .
d_gene: TRBD2

CDR3aa: CASSLLGQDFTDTQYF
CDR3nt: TGTGCCAGCAGTTTATTGGGACAGGACTTCACAGATACGCAGTATTTT
j_gene: TRBJ2-3
v_gene: TRBV27
abundance: .
d_gene: TRBD1

CDR3aa: CASSTGQGAADTQYF
CDR3nt: TGTGCCAGCAGTACGGGACAGGGGGCGGCAGATACGCAGTATTTT
j_gene: TRBJ2-3
v_gene: TRBV27
abundance: .
d_gene: TRBD1

CDR3aa: CASKGGLADSYEQYF
CDR3nt: TGTGCCTCCAAAGGGGGGCTAGCGGACTCCTACGAGCAGTACTTC
j_gene: TRBJ2-7
v_gene: TRBV27
abundance: .
d_gene: .

CDR3aa: CASSSPNSDTEAFF
CDR3nt: TGTGCCAGCAGCTCCCCGAATTCGGACACTGAAGCTTTCTTT
j_gene: TRBJ1-1
v_gene: TRBV9
abundance: .
d_gene: .

CDR3aa: CASSSPGTGHTEAFF
CDR3nt: TGTGCCAGCAGTTCCCCCGGGACAGGGCACACTGAAGCTTTCTTT
j_gene: TRBJ1-1
v_gene: TRBV27
abundance: .
d_gene: TRBD1

CDR3aa: CASSYRGTGSSDGYTF
CDR3nt: TGTGCCAGCAGTTACCGAGGGACAGGGTCCTCCGATGGCTACACCTTC
j_gene: TRBJ1-2
v_gene: TRBV6-6
abundance: .
d_gene: TRBD1

CDR3aa: CASSSWGQETQYF
CDR3nt: TGTGCCAGCAGCTCTTGGGGGCAAGAGACCCAGTACTTC
j_gene: TRBJ2-5
v_gene: TRBV7-9
abundance: .
d_gene: .

CDR3aa: CASSLTRGNTIYF
CDR3nt: TGCGCCAGCAGCTTGACTCGGGGAAACACCATATATTTT
j_gene: TRBJ1-3
v_gene: TRBV5-1
abundance: .
d_gene: .

CDR3aa: CASSVLREGSGELFF
CDR3nt: TGTGCCAGCAGCGTTTTGCGGGAGGGCTCCGGGGAGCTGTTTTTT
j_gene: TRBJ2-2
v_gene: TRBV9
abundance: once
d_gene: TRBD2

CDR3aa: CAISETGQLDGYTF
CDR3nt: TGTGCCATCAGTGAGACAGGACAGCTGGATGGCTACACCTTC
j_gene: TRBJ1-2
v_gene: TRBV10-3
abundance: .
d_gene: .

CDR3aa: CASSLAGFREQYF
CDR3nt: TGTGCCAGCAGCTTGGCTGGCTTCAGGGAGCAGTACTTC
j_gene: TRBJ2-7
v_gene: TRBV5-4
abundance: .
d_gene: .

CDR3aa: CSVGGGLAFTAQETQYF
CDR3nt: TGCAGCGTCGGGGGGGGACTAGCCTTTACCGCACAAGAGACCCAGTACTTC
j_gene: TRBJ2-5
v_gene: TRBV29-1
abundance: .
d_gene: TRBD2